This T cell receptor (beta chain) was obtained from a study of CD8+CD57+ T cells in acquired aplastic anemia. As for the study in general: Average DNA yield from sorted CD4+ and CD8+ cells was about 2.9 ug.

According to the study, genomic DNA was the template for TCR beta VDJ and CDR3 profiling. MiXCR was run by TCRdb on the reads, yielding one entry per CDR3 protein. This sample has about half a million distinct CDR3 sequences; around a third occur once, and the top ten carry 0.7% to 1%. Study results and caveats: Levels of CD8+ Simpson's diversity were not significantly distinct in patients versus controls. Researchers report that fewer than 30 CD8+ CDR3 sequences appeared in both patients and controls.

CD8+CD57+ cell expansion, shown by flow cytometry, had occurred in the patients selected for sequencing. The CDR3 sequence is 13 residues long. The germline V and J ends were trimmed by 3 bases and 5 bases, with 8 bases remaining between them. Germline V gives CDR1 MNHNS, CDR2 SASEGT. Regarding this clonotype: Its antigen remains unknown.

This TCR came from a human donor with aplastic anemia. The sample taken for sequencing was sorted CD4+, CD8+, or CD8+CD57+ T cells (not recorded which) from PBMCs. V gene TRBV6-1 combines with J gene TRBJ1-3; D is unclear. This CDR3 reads CASSEGDRNTIYF. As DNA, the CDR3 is TGTGCCAGCAGTGAGGGTGACCGAAACACCATATATTTT.